This paragraph reports one T cell receptor (beta chain). The target antigen is unknown. This specimen comes from a study of cytomegalovirus exposure and HLA in healthy donors. General observations from the study: Later analysis identified 16,951 TCR beta sequences associated with HLA alleles, using a false discovery rate threshold of 0.05. Being indistinguishable, some V segments were excluded, TRBV6-2 and TRBV6-3 among them. Later analysis suggested links between common viral pathogens and several top significant clusters.

The CDR3 is made up of 16 amino acids. The germline gives CDR1 SGHTA, CDR2 FQGTGA. V was clipped by 1 base and J by 5 bases; unmatched bases: 8. PCR employed 60 Vbeta and 13 Jbeta primers. The method was immunoSEQ multiplex PCR; TCRdb's version includes in-frame clones alone and lacks a portion of them. Here the sample spans approximately 190,000 clones, around 90% being singletons. The chain employs TRBV7-3 and TRBJ2-1, with 7 nucleotides matching TRBD2. Material for sequencing was PBMCs. The receptor's source is a boy aged 2-9 years in good health and CMV-seronegative. CDR3 region: CASSLSWGGRNNEQFF. CDR3 in DNA: TGTGCCAGCAGCTTAAGTTGGGGCGGGAGAAACAATGAGCAGTTCTTC.